This TCR beta chain is drawn from a study of immune cell composition in non-small cell lung cancer. Study observations and caveats: Approximately 73% of squamous and 33% of adenocarcinoma cases had tumour-associated clones >0.5%. Squamous lung tumours showed higher top 10 clone scores and clonality than adenocarcinomas.

The CDR3 spans 15 residues. The germline CDR1 and CDR2 sequences are SGHTA and FQGTGA. Trimming shortened V by 5 bases and J by 0 bases, and 10 bases separated the two germline ends. Clones were read by immunoSEQ multiplex PCR, and TCRdb kept only the in-frame ones, dropping some. Among roughly 8,000 clones listed, 68% were seen once. Of note for this clone: What it recognizes is unknown.

The J gene is TRBJ2-2, the V gene TRBV7-3; D possibly corresponds to TRBD2 (6 bases). The source is a human donor with non-small cell lung cancer. Sequencing was done on a sample of lung tumor tissue. The CDR3 region is CASSPWGANTGELFF. The CDR3, as DNA: TGTGCCAGCAGCCCCTGGGGGGCGAACACCGGGGAGCTGTTTTTT.